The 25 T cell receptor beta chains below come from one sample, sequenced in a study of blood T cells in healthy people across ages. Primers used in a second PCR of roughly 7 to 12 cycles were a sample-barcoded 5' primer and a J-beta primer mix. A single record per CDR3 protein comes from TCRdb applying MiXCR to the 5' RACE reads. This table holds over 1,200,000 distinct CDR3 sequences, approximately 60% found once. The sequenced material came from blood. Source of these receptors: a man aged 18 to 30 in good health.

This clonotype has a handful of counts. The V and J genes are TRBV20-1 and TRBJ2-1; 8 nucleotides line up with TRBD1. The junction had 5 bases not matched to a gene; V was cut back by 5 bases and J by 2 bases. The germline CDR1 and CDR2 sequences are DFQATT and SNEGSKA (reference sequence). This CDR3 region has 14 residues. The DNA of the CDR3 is TGCAGTGCTTCAGGGACAGGTCCCTACAATGAGCAGTTCTTC. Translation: CSASGTGPYNEQFF.

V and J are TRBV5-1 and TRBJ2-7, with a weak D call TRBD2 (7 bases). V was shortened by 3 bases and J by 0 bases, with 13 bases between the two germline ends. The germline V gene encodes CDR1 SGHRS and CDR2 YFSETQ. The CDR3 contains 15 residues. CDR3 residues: CASSSEGGISYEQYF. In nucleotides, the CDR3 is TGCGCCAGCAGCTCCGAGGGGGGGATCTCCTACGAGCAGTACTTC.

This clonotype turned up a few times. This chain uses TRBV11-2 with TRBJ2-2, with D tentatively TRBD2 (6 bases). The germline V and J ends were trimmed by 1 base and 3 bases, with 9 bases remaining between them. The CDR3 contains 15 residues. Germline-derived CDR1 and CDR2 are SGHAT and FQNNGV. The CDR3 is CASSLVGRYTGELFF. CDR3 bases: TGTGCCAGCAGCTTAGTCGGGAGATACACCGGGGAGCTGTTTTTT.

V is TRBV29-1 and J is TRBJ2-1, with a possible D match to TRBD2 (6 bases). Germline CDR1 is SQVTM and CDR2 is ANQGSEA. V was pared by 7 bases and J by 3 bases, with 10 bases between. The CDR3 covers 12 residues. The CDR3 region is CSGDSGYNEQFF. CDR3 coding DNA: TGCAGCGGGGACTCGGGCTACAATGAGCAGTTCTTC.

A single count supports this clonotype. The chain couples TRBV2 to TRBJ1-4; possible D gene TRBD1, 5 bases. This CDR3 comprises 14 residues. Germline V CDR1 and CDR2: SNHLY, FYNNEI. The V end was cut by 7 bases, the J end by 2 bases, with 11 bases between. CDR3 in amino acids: CASTRWGTNEKLFF. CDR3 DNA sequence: TGTGCCAGCACCCGGTGGGGCACTAATGAAAAACTGTTTTTT.

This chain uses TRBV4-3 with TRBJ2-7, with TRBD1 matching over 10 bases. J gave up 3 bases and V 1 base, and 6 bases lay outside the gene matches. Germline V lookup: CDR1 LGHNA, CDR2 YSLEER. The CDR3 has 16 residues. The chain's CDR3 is CASSQAQTGGIYEQYF. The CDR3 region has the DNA TGCGCCAGCAGCCAAGCCCAGACAGGGGGCATCTACGAGCAGTACTTC.

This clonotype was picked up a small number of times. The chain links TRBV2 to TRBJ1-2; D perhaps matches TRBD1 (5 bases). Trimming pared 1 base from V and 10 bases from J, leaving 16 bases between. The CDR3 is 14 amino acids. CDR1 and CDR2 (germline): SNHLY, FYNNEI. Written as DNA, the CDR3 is TGTGCCAGCAGTGAAGTAGGGGACGGGCAAAACTACACCTTC. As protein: CASSEVGDGQNYTF.

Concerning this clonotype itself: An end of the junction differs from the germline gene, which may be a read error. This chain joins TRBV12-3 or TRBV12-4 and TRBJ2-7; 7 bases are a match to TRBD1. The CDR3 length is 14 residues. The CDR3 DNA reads TGTGCCAGCAGTTTTAAGGGGGCCTGGGACGAGCAGTCCTTC. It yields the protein CASSFKGAWDEQSF.

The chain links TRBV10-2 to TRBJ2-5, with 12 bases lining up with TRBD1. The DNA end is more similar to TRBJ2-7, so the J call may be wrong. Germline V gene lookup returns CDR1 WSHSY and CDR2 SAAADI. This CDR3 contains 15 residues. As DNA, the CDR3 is TGCGCCAGCAGGCCCTCGGGACAGGGGGCTTCCGAGCAGTACTTC. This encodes CASRPSGQGASEQYF.

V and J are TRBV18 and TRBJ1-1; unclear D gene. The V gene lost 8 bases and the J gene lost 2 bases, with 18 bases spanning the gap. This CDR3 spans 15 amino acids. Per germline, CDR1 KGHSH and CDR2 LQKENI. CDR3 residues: CASEDYRRENTEAFF. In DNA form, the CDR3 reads TGTGCCAGCGAGGATTACAGACGGGAAAACACTGAAGCTTTCTTT.

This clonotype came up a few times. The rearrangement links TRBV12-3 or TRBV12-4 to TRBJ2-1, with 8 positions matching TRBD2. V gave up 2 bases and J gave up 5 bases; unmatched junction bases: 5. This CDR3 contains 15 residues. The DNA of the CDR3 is TGTGCCAGCAGTTTATTGGTAGCGGGGAACAATGAGCAGTTCTTC. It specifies CASSLLVAGNNEQFF.

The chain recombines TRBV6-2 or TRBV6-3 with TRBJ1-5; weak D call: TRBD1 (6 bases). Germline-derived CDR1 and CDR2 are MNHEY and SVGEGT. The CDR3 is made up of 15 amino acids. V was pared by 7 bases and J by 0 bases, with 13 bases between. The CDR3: CASNPGEYSNQPQHF. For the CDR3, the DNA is TGTGCCAGCAACCCAGGGGAATATAGCAATCAGCCCCAGCATTTT.

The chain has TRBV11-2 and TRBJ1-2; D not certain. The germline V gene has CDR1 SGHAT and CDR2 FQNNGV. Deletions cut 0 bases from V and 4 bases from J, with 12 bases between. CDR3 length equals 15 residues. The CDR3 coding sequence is TGTGCCAGCAGCTTAGATGCCAGCGATACCTATGGCTACACCTTC. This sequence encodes CASSLDASDTYGYTF. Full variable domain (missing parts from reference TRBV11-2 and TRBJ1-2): EAGVAQSPRYKIIEKRQSVAFWCNPISGHATLYWYQQILGQGPKLLIQFQNNGVVDDSQLPKDRFSAERLKGVDSTLKIQPAKLEDSAVYLCASSLDASDTYGYTFGSGTRLTVV.

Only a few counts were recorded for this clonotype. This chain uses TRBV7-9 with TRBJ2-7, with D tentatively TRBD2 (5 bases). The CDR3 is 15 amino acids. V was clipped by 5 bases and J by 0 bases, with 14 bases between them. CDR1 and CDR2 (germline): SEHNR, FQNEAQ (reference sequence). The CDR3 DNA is TGTGCCAGCAGCCTGCCTAGCAAGAGCTCCTACGAGCAGTACTTC. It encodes CASSLPSKSSYEQYF.

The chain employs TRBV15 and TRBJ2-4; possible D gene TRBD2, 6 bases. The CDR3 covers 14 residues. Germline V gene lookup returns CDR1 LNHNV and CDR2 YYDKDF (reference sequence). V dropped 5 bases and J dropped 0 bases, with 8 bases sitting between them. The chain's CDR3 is CATSRGIAKNIQYF. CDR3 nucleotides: TGTGCCACCAGCCGCGGGATAGCCAAAAACATTCAGTACTTC.

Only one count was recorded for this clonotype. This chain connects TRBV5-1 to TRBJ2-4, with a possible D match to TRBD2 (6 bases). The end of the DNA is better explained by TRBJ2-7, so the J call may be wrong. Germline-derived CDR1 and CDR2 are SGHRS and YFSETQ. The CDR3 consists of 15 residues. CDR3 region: CASSSEGTESYEQYF. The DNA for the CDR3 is TGCGCCAGCAGCTCGGAGGGAACAGAGTCCTACGAGCAGTACTTC.

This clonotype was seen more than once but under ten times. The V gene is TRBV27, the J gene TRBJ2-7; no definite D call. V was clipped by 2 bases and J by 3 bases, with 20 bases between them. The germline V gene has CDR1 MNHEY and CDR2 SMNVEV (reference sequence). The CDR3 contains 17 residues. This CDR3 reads CASSLQGFSRVVYEQYF. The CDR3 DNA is TGTGCCAGCAGTTTACAAGGTTTCTCTAGGGTAGTCTACGAGCAGTACTTC.

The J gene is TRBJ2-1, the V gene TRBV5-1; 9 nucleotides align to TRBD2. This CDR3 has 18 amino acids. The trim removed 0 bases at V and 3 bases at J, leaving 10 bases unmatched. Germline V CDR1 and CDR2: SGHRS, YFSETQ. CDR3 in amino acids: CASSLGWAGGPGYNEQFF. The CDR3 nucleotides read TGCGCCAGCAGCTTGGGTTGGGCGGGAGGGCCGGGCTACAATGAGCAGTTCTTC.

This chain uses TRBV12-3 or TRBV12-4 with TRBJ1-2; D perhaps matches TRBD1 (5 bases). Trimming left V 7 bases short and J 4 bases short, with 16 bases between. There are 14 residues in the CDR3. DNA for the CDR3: TGTGCCAGCACCCTCGGGGCGCAGGGCTATGGCTACACCTTC. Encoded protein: CASTLGAQGYGYTF.

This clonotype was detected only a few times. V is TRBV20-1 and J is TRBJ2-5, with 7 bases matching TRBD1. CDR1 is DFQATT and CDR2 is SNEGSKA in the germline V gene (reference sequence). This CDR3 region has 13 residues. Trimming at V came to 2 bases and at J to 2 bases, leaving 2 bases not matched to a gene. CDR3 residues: CSARWTGQETQYF. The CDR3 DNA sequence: TGCAGTGCTAGATGGACAGGACAAGAGACCCAGTACTTC.

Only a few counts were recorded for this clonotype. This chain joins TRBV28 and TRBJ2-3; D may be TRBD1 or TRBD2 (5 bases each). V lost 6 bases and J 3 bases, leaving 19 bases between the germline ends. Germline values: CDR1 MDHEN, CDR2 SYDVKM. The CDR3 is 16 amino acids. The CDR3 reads CASRGDTGIGTDTQYF. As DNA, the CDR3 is TGTGCCAGCAGGGGGGATACGGGGATCGGTACAGATACGCAGTATTTT.

The CDR3 sequence: CASSRDTEQTQFF. CDR3 DNA: TGTGCCAGCAGTCGGGACACCGAACAGACCCAGTTCTTC. V gene TRBV12-3 or TRBV12-4 combines with J gene TRBJ2-1; tentatively, D is TRBD1 (6 bases). The length of the CDR3 is 13 residues. V lost 5 bases, J lost 13 bases, and 18 bases lay in between.

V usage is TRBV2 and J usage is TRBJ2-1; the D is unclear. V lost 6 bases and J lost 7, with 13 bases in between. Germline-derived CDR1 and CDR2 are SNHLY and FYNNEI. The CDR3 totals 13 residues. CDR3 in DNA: TGTGCCAGCAGGTCTACTGGGGATAATGAGCAGTTCTTC. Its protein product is CASRSTGDNEQFF.

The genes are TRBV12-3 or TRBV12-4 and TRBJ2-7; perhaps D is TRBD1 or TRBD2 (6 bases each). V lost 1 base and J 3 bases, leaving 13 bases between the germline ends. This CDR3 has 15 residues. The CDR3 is CASSLGSGGNYEQYF. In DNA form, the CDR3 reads TGTGCCAGCAGTTTAGGGTCCGGGGGCAACTACGAGCAGTACTTC.

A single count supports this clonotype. Written as DNA, the CDR3 is TGTGCCAGCAGTGCGGGACAGTCACTCTCCTACGAGCAGTACTTC. Encoded protein: CASSAGQSLSYEQYF. This chain joins TRBV27 and TRBJ2-7; TRBD1 might be the D (7 bases). CDR3 length equals 15 residues. Deletions cut 5 bases from V and 0 bases from J, with 14 bases between. Germline V lookup: CDR1 MNHEY, CDR2 SMNVEV (reference sequence).